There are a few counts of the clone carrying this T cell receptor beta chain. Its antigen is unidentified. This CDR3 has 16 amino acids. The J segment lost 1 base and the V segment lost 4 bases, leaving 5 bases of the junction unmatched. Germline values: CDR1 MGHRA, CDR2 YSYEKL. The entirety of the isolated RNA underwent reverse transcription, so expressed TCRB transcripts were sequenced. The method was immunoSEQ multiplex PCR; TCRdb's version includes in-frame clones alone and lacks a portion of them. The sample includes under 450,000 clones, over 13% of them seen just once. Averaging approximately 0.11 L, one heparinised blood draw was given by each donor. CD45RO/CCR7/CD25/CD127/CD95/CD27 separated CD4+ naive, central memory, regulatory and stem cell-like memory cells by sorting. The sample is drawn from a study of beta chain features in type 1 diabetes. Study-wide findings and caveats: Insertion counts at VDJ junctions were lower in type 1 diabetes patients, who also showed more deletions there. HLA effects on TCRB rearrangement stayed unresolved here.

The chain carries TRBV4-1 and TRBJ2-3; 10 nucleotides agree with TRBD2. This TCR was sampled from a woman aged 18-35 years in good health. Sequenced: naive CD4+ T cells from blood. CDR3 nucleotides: TGCGCCAGCAGCCTAGCCGGGACTAGCGGCACAGATACGCAGTATTTT. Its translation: CASSLAGTSGTDTQYF.